The 31 T cell receptor beta chains below all came from one sample that was sequenced in a study of T cell clones after liver transplantation. Some clones are missing from TCRdb's copy, which holds only in-frame ones; the method was immunoSEQ multiplex PCR. The sample carries about 75,000 clones, 80% to 85% recorded once. The input for sequencing was CD4+ T cells from blood, taken less than 50 months after liver transplant. The receptors were gathered from a human patient who received a liver transplant. The graft donor may have contributed some T cells.

This chain uses TRBV5-1 with TRBJ2-7; D possibly corresponds to TRBD1 (6 bases). CDR3 length: 14 residues. Germline values: CDR1 SGHRS, CDR2 YFSETQ. V lost 2 bases, J lost 2 bases, and 11 bases lay in between. Written as DNA, the CDR3 is TGCGCCAGCAGCTTCAACAGGGATACCTACGAGCAGTACTTC. It specifies CASSFNRDTYEQYF.

A single count supports this clone. V gene TRBV10-3 combines with J gene TRBJ2-5, with 11 bases aligning to TRBD2. There are 17 residues in the CDR3. Germline trimming cut 4 bases from V and 4 bases from J; bases unmatched to any gene: 11. Germline V gives CDR1 ENHRY, CDR2 SYGVKD. The CDR3 protein is CAISASSGRGEGETQYF. The CDR3 region has the DNA TGTGCCATCAGTGCCAGTAGCGGGAGGGGAGAAGGAGAGACCCAGTACTTC.

The chain recombines TRBV19 with TRBJ1-1; D is perhaps TRBD1 (5 bases). This CDR3 contains 15 residues. From germline, CDR1 is LNHDA and CDR2 SQIVND (reference sequence). Trimming shortened V by 2 bases and J by 2 bases, and 12 bases separated the two germline ends. CDR3 amino acids: CASSITATGNTEAFF. The CDR3 DNA is TGTGCCAGTAGTATAACAGCAACAGGCAACACTGAAGCTTTCTTT.

V is TRBV12-5 and J is TRBJ1-2; D is possibly TRBD1 (6 bases). The CDR3 consists of 14 residues. V shed 5 bases and J shed 4 bases, with 14 bases lying between them. Germline V gene lookup returns CDR1 LGHNT and CDR2 FRNRAP. For the CDR3, the DNA is TGTGCTAGTGGTCCACCGGGGGGCGCCTATGGCTACACCTTC. As protein: CASGPPGGAYGYTF.

J is TRBJ1-5 and V is TRBV6-5; D not resolved. V was pared by 4 bases and J by 10 bases, with 11 bases between. CDR3 length: 12 residues. CDR1 is MNHEY, CDR2 SVGAGI, per germline. The CDR3 DNA follows: TGTGCCAGCAGTTCGGGGAAGGGACCCCAGCATTTT. Translating gives CASSSGKGPQHF.

CDR3 nucleotide sequence: TGTGCCAGCAGCCTGGGACTCACTAGCGGGAGCCTCGAGCAGTACTTC. Encoded protein: CASSLGLTSGSLEQYF. The chain joins TRBV4-2 to TRBJ2-7, with 11 bases identical to TRBD2. Germline lookup yields CDR1 LGHNA and CDR2 YNFKEQ. The length of the CDR3 is 16 residues. With V trimmed by 4 bases and J by 6 bases, 11 bases remained unmatched.

This rearrangement joins TRBV4-1 to TRBJ1-4; D is undetermined. Germline lookup yields CDR1 MGHRA and CDR2 YSYEKL. This CDR3 is built from 14 residues. V lost 1 base and J lost 7, with 10 bases in between. The CDR3 is CASSQVPQTEKLFF. The CDR3 DNA follows: TGCGCCAGCAGCCAAGTACCACAGACTGAAAAACTGTTTTTT.

This clone was found once. V and J are TRBV7-3 and TRBJ2-3; 7 bases match TRBD1. This CDR3 has 14 residues. Germline CDR1 and CDR2: SGHTA and FQGTGA. The trim removed 5 bases at V and 1 base at J, leaving 3 bases unmatched. The CDR3 protein is CASSQGQGTDTQYF. The DNA of the CDR3 is TGTGCCAGCAGCCAAGGACAGGGCACAGATACGCAGTATTTT.

The rearrangement joins TRBV4-3 to TRBJ2-1; 8 bases match TRBD2. CDR1 LGHNA and CDR2 YSLEER come from the germline V gene. This CDR3 comprises 13 residues. With 0 bases clipped from V and 14 bases from J, the junction kept 6 bases outside the gene matches. The CDR3 sequence: CASSQDWRTSKFF. CDR3 sequence (DNA): TGCGCCAGCAGCCAAGACTGGCGGACTAGCAAGTTCTTC.

This chain connects TRBV6-1 to TRBJ2-1; no firm D call. V lost 7 bases to trimming and J lost 5 bases, with 6 bases between them. This CDR3 comprises 11 residues. Germline V gene data show CDR1 as MNHNS and CDR2 as SASEGT. The chain's CDR3 is CASTANNEQFF. The CDR3 DNA is TGTGCCAGCACGGCGAACAATGAGCAGTTCTTC.

As concerns this clone: Other DNA sequences of this sample code for an identical CDR3. V is TRBV5-1 and J is TRBJ1-2, with D possibly matching TRBD1 (5 bases). This CDR3 is 16 amino acids long. Trimming removed 0 bases at V and 6 bases at J, with 18 bases between. CDR1 and CDR2 (germline): SGHRS, YFSETQ. CDR3 sequence reads: CASSLGGTQSLDGYTF. CDR3 coding DNA: TGCGCCAGCAGCTTGGGGGGGACCCAATCCCTCGATGGCTACACCTTC.

The V call is TRBV7-9, the J call TRBJ1-2, with D perhaps TRBD1 (6 bases). The ends were cut back, 5 bases at V and 4 bases at J, with 11 bases in the middle. Looked up from germline, CDR1 is SEHNR and CDR2 is FQNEAQ (reference sequence). This CDR3 is built from 13 residues. The CDR3 loop is CASSTGHIYGYTF. CDR3 DNA: TGTGCCAGCAGCACGGGACACATCTATGGCTACACCTTC. The full variable domain, in which reference TRBV7-9 and TRBJ1-2 provide the parts outside the CDR3, is DTGVSQNPRHKITKRGQNVTFRCDPISEHNRLYWYRQTLGQGPEFLTYFQNEAQLEKSRLLSDRFSAERPKGSFSTLEIQRTEQGDSAMYLCASSTGHIYGYTFGSGTRLTVV.

This clone was counted a few times. This chain uses TRBV19 with TRBJ2-7; D call uncertain. The V gene's germline CDR1 is LNHDA and CDR2 SQIVND (reference sequence). With 5 bases removed from V and 2 bases from J, the gap between germline ends came to 19 bases. CDR3 size: 16 residues. CDR3: CASSPRRWNTAYEQYF. The DNA for the CDR3 is TGTGCCAGTAGTCCAAGGCGCTGGAATACGGCCTACGAGCAGTACTTC.

The genes are TRBV4-3 and TRBJ1-3, with no clear D. Trimming left V 4 bases short and J 8 bases short, with 21 bases between. Germline CDR1 reads LGHNA; CDR2 reads YSLEER. The CDR3 has 16 residues. The CDR3: CASSRNAGGSGDTIYF. DNA of the CDR3: TGCGCCAGCAGCCGCAACGCAGGTGGCAGTGGGGACACCATATATTTT.

This rearrangement joins TRBV19 to TRBJ2-5; D is unresolved. Trimming took off 7 bases at V and 2 bases at J, with 8 bases between the two ends. The CDR3 consists of 12 residues. The germline V gene has CDR1 LNHDA and CDR2 SQIVND (reference sequence). CDR3 bases: TGTGCCAGTATCGGCGAGCAAGAGACCCAGTACTTC. This codes for CASIGEQETQYF.

This clone was found once. The chain employs TRBV6-6 and TRBJ1-5, with a tentative D call TRBD1 (5 bases). Trimming cost V 6 bases and J 7 bases, with 13 bases left between them. There are 13 residues in the CDR3. Germline-derived CDR1 and CDR2 are MNHNY and SVGAGI (reference sequence). CDR3 sequence: CASRGPGVQPQHF. CDR3 bases: TGTGCCAGCAGGGGACCCGGGGTACAGCCCCAGCATTTT.

This clone appeared once. The chain joins TRBV11-3 to TRBJ2-1; D gene uncertain. Germline V CDR1 and CDR2: SGHNT, YENEEA. The V end lost 5 bases, the J end lost 5 bases, and 16 bases lay between the germline ends. CDR3 length: 15 amino acids. In nucleotides, the CDR3 is TGTGCCAGCAGCCCTAGATCGAATGAAAACAATGAGCAGTTCTTC. Amino acids: CASSPRSNENNEQFF. Complete variable domain (other parts from reference TRBV11-3 and TRBJ2-1): EAGVVQSPRYKIIEKKQPVAFWCNPISGHNTLYWYLQNLGQGPELLIRYENEEAVDDSQLPKDRFSAERLKGVDSTLKIQPAELGDSAVYLCASSPRSNENNEQFFGPGTRLTVL.

The chain links TRBV4-2 to TRBJ1-4; TRBD1 aligns across 8 bases. The V segment lost 4 bases and the J segment 5 bases; nucleotides outside the gene matches: 6. Germline V CDR1 and CDR2: LGHNA, YNFKEQ. The CDR3 runs 15 residues. CDR3 DNA: TGTGCCAGCAGCCGGACCCGGGACAGGAATGAAAAACTGTTTTTT. Residues: CASSRTRDRNEKLFF.

The V and J genes are TRBV6-6 and TRBJ1-3; D uncertain. Trimming took off 6 bases at V and 3 bases at J, with 15 bases between the two ends. The CDR3 consists of 15 residues. Germline values: CDR1 MNHNY, CDR2 SVGAGI (reference sequence). In DNA, the CDR3 is TGTGCCAGCAGCCCTAGGGCGGATTTTGGAAACACCATATATTTT. Residues: CASSPRADFGNTIYF.

V gene TRBV7-9 combines with J gene TRBJ2-1; 7 nucleotides align to TRBD2. CDR1 SEHNR and CDR2 FQNEAQ come from the germline V gene (reference sequence). Trimming removed 5 bases from V and 9 bases from J; junction bases left unmatched: 16. The CDR3 runs to 16 residues. The CDR3 sequence: CASSPGWGGTFGEQFF. The CDR3 DNA sequence: TGTGCCAGCAGCCCAGGATGGGGGGGGACTTTCGGTGAGCAGTTCTTC.

The rearrangement links TRBV5-6 to TRBJ2-5, with 8 bases fitting TRBD1. J was trimmed by 7 bases and V by 0 bases; bases with no gene match: 8. Germline loops: CDR1 SGHDT, CDR2 YYEEEE. This CDR3 has 15 residues. CDR3 nucleotide sequence: TGTGCCAGCAGCTTGGCCCTAACAGGGGGTGGGACCCAGTACTTC. Translation: CASSLALTGGGTQYF.

The chain combines TRBV5-4 with TRBJ2-2; the D gene is possibly TRBD2 (6 bases). Trimming took off 0 bases at V and 5 bases at J, with 8 bases between the two ends. The germline V gene has CDR1 SGHNT and CDR2 YYREEE (reference sequence). This CDR3 comprises 14 residues. In DNA, the CDR3 is TGTGCCAGCAGCTTGGTAGGGAGGACCGGGGAGCTGTTTTTT. It is translated as CASSLVGRTGELFF.

The chain recombines TRBV9 with TRBJ1-3; D remains ambiguous. The V gene's germline CDR1 is SGDLS and CDR2 YYNGEE. This CDR3 is built from 14 residues. Trimming shortened V by 0 bases and J by 2 bases, and 6 bases separated the two germline ends. The CDR3 region has the DNA TGTGCCAGCAGCGTAGGAGGTCCTGGAAACACCATATATTTT. This translates into CASSVGGPGNTIYF.

The genes are TRBV7-2 and TRBJ1-1; D gene uncertain. There are 14 residues in the CDR3. Germline CDR1 reads SGHTA; CDR2 reads FQGNSA. V was cut by 6 bases and J by 4 bases, with 15 bases left in between. The CDR3 sequence: CASSRNPRGTEAFF. The CDR3 DNA reads TGTGCCAGCAGTCGAAACCCCCGGGGCACTGAAGCTTTCTTT.

V gene TRBV6-1 combines with J gene TRBJ2-5, with a possible D match to TRBD1 (6 bases). V was clipped by 4 bases and J by 4 bases, with 13 bases between them. CDR3 length equals 14 residues. The germline gives CDR1 MNHNS, CDR2 SASEGT. CDR3 in DNA: TGTGCCAGCAGTGGACCAGGGGCCATAGAGACCCAGTACTTC. It yields the protein CASSGPGAIETQYF.

The gene calls are TRBV14 and TRBJ2-7; D is perhaps TRBD2 (6 bases). Germline V gene data show CDR1 as SGHDN and CDR2 as FVKESK. The CDR3 extends over 16 amino acids. Trimming took off 3 bases at V and 1 base at J, with 16 bases between the two ends. The CDR3 DNA reads as TGTGCCAGCAGCCAGGTCGGGGGAAAGAATTCCTACGAGCAGTACTTC. The encoded protein is CASSQVGGKNSYEQYF.

The rearrangement links TRBV10-3 to TRBJ1-1; D possibly corresponds to TRBD1 (5 bases). The CDR3 contains 15 residues. The germline CDR1 and CDR2 sequences are ENHRY and SYGVKD. V shed 4 bases and J shed 1 base, with 13 bases lying between them. The CDR3 reads CAISAAVGQNTEAFF. In DNA form, the CDR3 reads TGTGCCATCAGTGCCGCCGTAGGACAGAACACTGAAGCTTTCTTT.

The chain joins TRBV5-4 to TRBJ2-6, with 7 bases aligning to TRBD1. V lost 4 bases and J lost 2; bases outside the gene matches: 3. The CDR3 is 15 amino acids. Germline-derived CDR1 and CDR2 are SGHNT and YYREEE (reference sequence). The CDR3 reads CASSPDRAGANVLTF. The CDR3 DNA reads TGTGCCAGCAGCCCCGACAGGGCTGGGGCCAACGTCCTGACTTTC.

The gene calls are TRBV11-1 and TRBJ1-2, with D perhaps matching TRBD1 (6 bases). The germline V and J ends were trimmed by 5 bases and 8 bases, with 18 bases remaining between them. CDR1 SGHAT and CDR2 FQDESV come from the germline V gene (reference sequence). CDR3 length: 14 residues. The DNA of the CDR3 is TGTGCCAGCAGCCTCAGGGGACCGTCGGGAGGCTACACCTTC. Protein: CASSLRGPSGGYTF. The full variable domain, with the rest looked up from reference TRBV11-1 and TRBJ1-2, is EAEVAQSPRYKITEKSQAVAFWCDPISGHATLYWYRQILGQGPELLVQFQDESVVDDSQLPKDRFSAERLKGVDSTLKIQPAELGDSAMYLCASSLRGPSGGYTFGSGTRLTVV.

The V gene is TRBV29-1, the J gene TRBJ2-7; D might be TRBD2 (5 bases). Germline V gene lookup returns CDR1 SQVTM and CDR2 ANQGSEA. This CDR3 region has 14 residues. V was trimmed by 4 bases and J by 3 bases, leaving 16 bases between them. CDR3 in DNA: TGCAGCGTTGCTGGAGCGGAGACCCACTACGAGCAGTACTTC. The encoded protein is CSVAGAETHYEQYF.

The chain recombines TRBV5-1 with TRBJ2-3; no definite D call. Trimming stripped 0 bases from V and 4 bases from J, with 9 bases between. In germline, CDR1 is SGHRS, CDR2 YFSETQ. The CDR3 runs to 14 residues. The CDR3 nucleotides are TGCGCCAGCAGCTTGGAGGGTGGGCCAGATACGCAGTATTTT. This gives the protein CASSLEGGPDTQYF.